The TCR beta chain described here comes from a study of cytomegalovirus exposure and HLA in healthy donors. The CDR3 loop spans 15 amino acids. CDR1 is GTSNPN, CDR2 SVGIG, per germline (reference sequence). Unmatched junction bases numbered 13, after V lost 5 bases and J lost 5 bases. The PCR ran on 60 Vbeta and 13 Jbeta primers. Measured with immunoSEQ multiplex PCR; TCRdb has only the in-frame clones, and not every one. Here the sample spans about 180,000 clones, 65% to 90% being singletons. The V gene is TRBV30, the J gene TRBJ1-2; 8 nucleotides match TRBD1. Sample: PBMCs. The receptor comes from a girl aged 2-15 years in good health and CMV-seropositive. The CDR3 sequence: CAWGTIHRGGYGYTF. CDR3 DNA sequence: TGTGCCTGGGGGACTATCCACAGGGGGGGGTATGGCTACACCTTC.